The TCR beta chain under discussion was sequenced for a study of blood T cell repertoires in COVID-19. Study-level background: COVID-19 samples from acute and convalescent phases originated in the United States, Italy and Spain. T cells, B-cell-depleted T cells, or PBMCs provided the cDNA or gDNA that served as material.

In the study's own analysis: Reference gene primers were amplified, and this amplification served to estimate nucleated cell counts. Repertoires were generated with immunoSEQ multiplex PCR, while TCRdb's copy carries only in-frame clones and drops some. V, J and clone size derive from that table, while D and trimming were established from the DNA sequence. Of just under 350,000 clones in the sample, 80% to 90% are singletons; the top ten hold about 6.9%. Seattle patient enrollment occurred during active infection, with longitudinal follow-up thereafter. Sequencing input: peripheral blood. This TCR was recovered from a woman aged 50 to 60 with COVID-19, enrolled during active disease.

The CDR3 sequence is CASGPGHFQETQYF. In DNA form, the CDR3 reads TGTGCTAGTGGTCCTGGTCACTTTCAAGAGACCCAGTACTTC. J is TRBJ2-5 and V is TRBV12-5; no clear D gene. CDR1 and CDR2 from the germline V gene are LGHNT and FRNRAP. This CDR3 has 14 residues. Trimming removed 5 bases from V and 2 bases from J, with 12 bases in between.